The clone carrying this T cell receptor beta chain was recorded at least ten times. The antigen is not known. This specimen comes from a study of T cell repertoires in cytomegalovirus infection. Study at large: Public TCR beta signature analysis indicated the presence of both CMV infection and matching HLA type. Whole-study results and caveats: Using cumulative public TCR beta family frequency, the authors identified those who carried CMV together with the relevant HLA. Dominating the ex vivo response were TCR beta clonotypes that were CMV-specific and HLA-C-restricted.

Via MiXCR, TCRdb re-called the reads, giving one row per CDR3 protein. This table has a few hundred thousand distinct CDR3 sequences, roughly 20% appearing once. The receptor comes from a human donor in good health (CMV status not recorded). Some clones in this sample may be carry-over from other donors' samples. Sequencing was done on a sample of CD8+ T cells from PBMCs.

The CDR3 spells CASSPVGPGELFF. The CDR3 nucleotides are TGTGCCAGCAGCCCGGTGGGGCCCGGGGAGCTGTTTTTT. The gene calls are TRBV6-2 or TRBV6-3 and TRBJ2-2; weak D call: TRBD1 (5 bases). Germline V gene data show CDR1 as MNHEY and CDR2 as SVGEGT. With 6 bases removed from V and 6 bases from J, the gap between germline ends came to 11 bases. This CDR3 spans 13 amino acids.